This entry concerns a single T cell receptor (beta chain). A much larger clone lies a single base off, so this may be a read error. Construction of the TCRbeta library involved unique molecular identifiers. TCRdb reanalysed the PCR reads using MiXCR and keeps one entry per CDR3 protein. The table lists about 110,000 distinct CDR3 sequences, about a tenth of them singletons. The source of the sample is a study of T-cell reconstitution after alpha-beta-depleted transplantation in children. Germline CDR1 and CDR2: DFQATT and SNEGSKA (reference sequence). This CDR3 contains 14 residues. This receptor was taken from a human donor who donated a stem cell graft to a child with acute lymphoblastic leukemia. V and J are TRBV20-1 and TRBJ1-5, with D perhaps matching TRBD1 (5 bases). This specimen was PBMCs from the stem cell graft donor, taken from the stem cell graft. The CDR3 sequence: CSASRGLDLEPHHF. Here the CDR3 DNA reads TGCAGTGCTAGTAGGGGACTCGATCTAGAGCCCCACCATTTT.